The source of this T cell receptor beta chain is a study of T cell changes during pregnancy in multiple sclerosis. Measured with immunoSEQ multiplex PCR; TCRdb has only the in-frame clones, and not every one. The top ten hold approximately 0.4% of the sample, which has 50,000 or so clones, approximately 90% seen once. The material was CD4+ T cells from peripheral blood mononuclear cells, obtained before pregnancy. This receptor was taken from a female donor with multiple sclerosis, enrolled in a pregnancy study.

CDR3 DNA sequence: TGTGCCAGCAGCCAAGAGCCAGCGGGAGGGCCCAATGAGCAGTTCTTC. Its protein is CASSQEPAGGPNEQFF. V gene TRBV4-2 combines with J gene TRBJ2-1, with 10 nucleotides matching TRBD2. CDR3 size: 16 residues. Per the germline V gene, CDR1 is LGHNA and CDR2 is YNFKEQ. With 0 bases clipped from V and 6 bases from J, the junction kept 5 bases outside the gene matches.